The clone carrying this T cell receptor beta chain showed up just a few times. The target antigen is unknown. MiXCR, run by TCRdb on the RT-PCR reads, gives a single entry per CDR3 protein. This table has roughly 700,000 distinct CDR3 sequences, roughly 14% appearing once. The data were obtained in a study of response to subunit inactivated influenza vaccine. Study results and limitations: The authors suggested that few new T cells are recruited per seasonal influenza vaccination.

The CDR3 spans 15 residues. The V end was cut by 0 bases, the J end by 8 bases, with 14 bases between. From germline, CDR1 is LGHDT and CDR2 YNNKEL (reference sequence). The sequences come from PBMCs from blood, collected roughly 12 days after vaccination. This receptor was taken from a man in his forties or fifties who received an inactivated influenza vaccine. The chain employs TRBV3-1 and TRBJ2-4; D not resolved. Written as DNA, the CDR3 is TGTGCCAGCAGCCAAGATGGATACAGTACGGACATTCAGTACTTC. Its protein is CASSQDGYSTDIQYF.